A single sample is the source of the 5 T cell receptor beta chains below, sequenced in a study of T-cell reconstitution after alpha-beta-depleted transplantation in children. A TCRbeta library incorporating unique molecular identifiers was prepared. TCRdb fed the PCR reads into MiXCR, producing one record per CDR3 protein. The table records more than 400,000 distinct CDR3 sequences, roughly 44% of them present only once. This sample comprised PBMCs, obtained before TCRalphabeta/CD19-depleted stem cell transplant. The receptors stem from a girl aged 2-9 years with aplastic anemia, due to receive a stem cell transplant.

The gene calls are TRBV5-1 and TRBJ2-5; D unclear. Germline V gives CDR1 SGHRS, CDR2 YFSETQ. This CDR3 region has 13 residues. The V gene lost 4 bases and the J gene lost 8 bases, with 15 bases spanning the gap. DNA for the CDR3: TGCGCCAGCAGCATGGGTTGGGTAGACACCCAGTACTTC. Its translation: CASSMGWVDTQYF. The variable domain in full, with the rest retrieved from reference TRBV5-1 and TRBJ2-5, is KAGVTQTPRYLIKTRGQQVTLSCSPISGHRSVSWYQQTPGQGLQFLFEYFSETQRNKGNFPGRFSGRQFSNSRSEMNVSTLELGDSALYLCASSMGWVDTQYFGPGTRLLVL.

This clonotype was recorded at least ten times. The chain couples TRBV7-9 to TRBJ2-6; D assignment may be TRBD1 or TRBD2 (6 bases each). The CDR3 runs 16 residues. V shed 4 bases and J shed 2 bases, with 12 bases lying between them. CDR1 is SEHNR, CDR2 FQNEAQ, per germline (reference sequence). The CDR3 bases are TGTGCCAGCAGCTATTCGGGGGCTACTGGGGCCAACGTCCTGACTTTC. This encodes CASSYSGATGANVLTF.

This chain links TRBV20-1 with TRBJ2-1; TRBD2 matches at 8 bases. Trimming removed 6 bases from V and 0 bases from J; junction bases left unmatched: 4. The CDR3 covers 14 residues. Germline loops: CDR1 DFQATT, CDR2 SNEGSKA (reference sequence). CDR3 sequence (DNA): TGCAGTGCACTCACTAGCGGCTCCTACAATGAGCAGTTCTTC. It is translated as CSALTSGSYNEQFF.

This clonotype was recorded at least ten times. The CDR3 DNA follows: TGTGCCAGCAGCTTAGCAGCCTCAGGGCCCCGCACCAATGAGCAGTTCTTC. Amino acid sequence: CASSLAASGPRTNEQFF. V is TRBV7-2 and J is TRBJ2-1; a possible D gene is TRBD1 (5 bases). The CDR3 extends over 17 amino acids. V lost 0 bases and J lost 6, with 18 bases in between. The germline V gene encodes CDR1 SGHTA and CDR2 FQGNSA.

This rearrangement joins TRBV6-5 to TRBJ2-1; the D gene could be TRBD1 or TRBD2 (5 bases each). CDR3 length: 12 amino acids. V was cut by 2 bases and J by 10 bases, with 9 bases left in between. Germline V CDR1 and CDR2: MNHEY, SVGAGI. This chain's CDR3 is CASSYMGTEQFF. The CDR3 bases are TGTGCCAGCAGTTACATGGGGACCGAGCAGTTCTTC.